There are a few counts of the clone carrying this T cell receptor (beta chain). Its antigen is still unknown. These data originate in a study of cytomegalovirus exposure and HLA in healthy donors. The CDR3 sequence is 17 residues long. 13 Jbeta primers and 60 Vbeta primers were used for the PCR. Sequenced by immunoSEQ multiplex PCR; TCRdb stores in-frame clones only, minus some. Seen here are about 200,000 clones, roughly 87% observed once, and the top ten hold less than 1.3%. Overall study results and limits: Some TCR beta chains (roughly 150 of them) were listed as cytomegalovirus-associated. Reports indicate that TCR beta sequences accurately predicted the HLA-A and HLA-B alleles of most subjects.

The rearrangement links TRBV1 to TRBJ1-1; TRBD1, as called in the table, went unchecked against the DNA. TRBV1 is listed as a pseudogene. Sequenced: PBMCs. This TCR came from a boy younger than 10 in good health and CMV-seronegative. The DNA for the CDR3 is TGCACCAGCAGGCAAGAAGGTCTAGGGGATCTGAACACTGAAGCTTTCTTT. Its protein is CTSRQEGLGDLNTEAFF.